This T cell receptor (beta chain) was identified in a study of blood T cell repertoires in COVID-19. About the study: Sites in the United States, Italy and Spain provided acute and convalescent COVID-19 samples. PBMCs, B-cell-depleted T cells, or T cells were the source of the cDNA or gDNA that made up the material.

Losses at the gene ends were 7 bases for V and 7 bases for J; bases not matched to a gene: 7. Per germline, CDR1 MDHEN and CDR2 SYDVKM. This CDR3 is 14 amino acids long. Under the authors' procedure: Reference gene primers were amplified, and this amplification served to estimate nucleated cell counts. This table comes from immunoSEQ multiplex PCR, and its TCRdb copy is limited to in-frame clones, with some not included. D and trimming come from the DNA, and the V and J calls and clone size come from that table. The sample has about 120,000 clones, 80% to 90% seen once; the top ten hold under 6%. The TCR was taken from an elderly man with active or convalescent COVID-19. Sequencing was done on a sample of peripheral blood. The chain joins TRBV28 to TRBJ1-2; the match to TRBD1 covers 12 bases. CDR3 residues: CASNKGDRGLGYTF. The CDR3 nucleotides are TGTGCCAGCAACAAGGGGGACAGGGGGCTTGGCTACACCTTC.